This T cell receptor beta chain was retrieved from a study of cytomegalovirus exposure and HLA in healthy donors. Germline CDR1 LNHNV, CDR2 YYDKDF (reference sequence). This CDR3 has 15 residues. The V and J ends lost 5 bases and 3 bases, in that order; junction bases with no gene match: 10. The PCR used 60 Vbeta and 13 Jbeta primers. The table came from immunoSEQ multiplex PCR; TCRdb's copy has only in-frame clones and leaves some out. The sample spans more than 200,000 clones; the ten largest clones claim under 1%. This clonotype originated in a woman aged 30 to 39 in good health and CMV-seropositive. Sequencing input: PBMCs. This chain connects TRBV15 to TRBJ2-7; 7 positions agree with TRBD2. CDR3 amino acids: CATSGGDFTFYEQYF. Written as DNA, the CDR3 is TGTGCCACCAGCGGGGGGGATTTCACTTTCTACGAGCAGTACTTC.